This TCR beta chain was profiled in a study of T cell responses to AZD1222 COVID-19 vaccine. Germline assignment: CDR1 SGHTA and CDR2 FQGNSA. The CDR3 length is 14 residues. Trimming took 5 bases from V and 4 from J, leaving 12 bases between them. Profiling relied on immunoSEQ multiplex PCR, and the TCRdb table lists in-frame clones only, not all of them. Here the sample spans roughly 180,000 clones, 90% being singletons. The TCR sequence derives from an adult in good health. The rearrangement joins TRBV7-2 to TRBJ1-3; D gene ambiguous. Sample: peripheral blood, taken on day 0 of AZD1222 vaccination. The CDR3, as DNA: TGTGCCAGCAGCAGAGCCGGGCCGGGAAACACCATATATTTT. Residues: CASSRAGPGNTIYF.